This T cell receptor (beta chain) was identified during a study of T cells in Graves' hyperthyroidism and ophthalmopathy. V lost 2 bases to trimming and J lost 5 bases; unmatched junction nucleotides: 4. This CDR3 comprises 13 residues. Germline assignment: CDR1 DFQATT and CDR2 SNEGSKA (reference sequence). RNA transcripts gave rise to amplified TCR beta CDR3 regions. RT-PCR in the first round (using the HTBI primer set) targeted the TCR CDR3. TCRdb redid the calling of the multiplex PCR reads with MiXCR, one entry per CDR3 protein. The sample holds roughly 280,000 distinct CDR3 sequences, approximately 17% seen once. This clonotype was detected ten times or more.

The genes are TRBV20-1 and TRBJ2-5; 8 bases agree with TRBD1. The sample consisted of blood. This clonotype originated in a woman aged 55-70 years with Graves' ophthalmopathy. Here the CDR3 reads CSARRQGAETQYF. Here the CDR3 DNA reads TGCAGTGCTAGAAGGCAGGGGGCGGAGACCCAGTACTTC.